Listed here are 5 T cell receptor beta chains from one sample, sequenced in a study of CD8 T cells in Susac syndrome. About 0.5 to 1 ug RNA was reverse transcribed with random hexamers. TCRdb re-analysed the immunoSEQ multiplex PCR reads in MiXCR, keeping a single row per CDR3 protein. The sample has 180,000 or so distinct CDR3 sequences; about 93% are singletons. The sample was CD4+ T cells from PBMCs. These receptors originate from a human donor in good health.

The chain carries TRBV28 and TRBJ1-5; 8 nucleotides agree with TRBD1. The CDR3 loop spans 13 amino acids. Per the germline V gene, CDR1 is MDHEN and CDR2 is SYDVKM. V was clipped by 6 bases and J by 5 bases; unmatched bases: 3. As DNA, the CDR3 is TGTGCCAGCAGGACAGGGGCGGATCAGCCCCAGCATTTT. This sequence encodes CASRTGADQPQHF.

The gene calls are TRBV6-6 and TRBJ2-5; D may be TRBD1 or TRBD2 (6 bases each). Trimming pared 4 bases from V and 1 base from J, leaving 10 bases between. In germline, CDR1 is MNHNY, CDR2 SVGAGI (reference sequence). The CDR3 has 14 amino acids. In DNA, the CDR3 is TGTGCCAGCAGTTCCCCGGGGGCCCAAGAGACCCAGTACTTC. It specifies CASSSPGAQETQYF.

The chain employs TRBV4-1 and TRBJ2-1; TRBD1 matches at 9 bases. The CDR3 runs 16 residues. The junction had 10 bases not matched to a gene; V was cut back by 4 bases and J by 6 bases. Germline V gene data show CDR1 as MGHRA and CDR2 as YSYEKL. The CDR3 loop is CASSLITGGASNEQFF. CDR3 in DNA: TGCGCCAGCAGCCTCATCACAGGGGGCGCGAGCAATGAGCAGTTCTTC.

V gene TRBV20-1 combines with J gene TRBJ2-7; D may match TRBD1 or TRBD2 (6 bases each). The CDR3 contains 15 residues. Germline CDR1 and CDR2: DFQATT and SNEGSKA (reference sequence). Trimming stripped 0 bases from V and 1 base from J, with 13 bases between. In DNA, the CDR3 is TGCAGTGCTAGAGAATACGGGGGCTCATCCTACGAGCAGTACTTC. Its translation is CSAREYGGSSYEQYF.

In DNA, the CDR3 is TGTGCCAGCAGCCAAGAACGGGGTACCTCTGGAAACACCATATATTTT. It specifies CASSQERGTSGNTIYF. The chain combines TRBV4-2 with TRBJ1-3; the D is unclear. V was trimmed by 0 bases and J by 0 bases, leaving 9 bases between them. This CDR3 comprises 16 residues. Germline-derived CDR1 and CDR2 are LGHNA and YNFKEQ.